One and the same sample provided the 19 T cell receptor beta chains below, sequenced in a study of blood T cell repertoires in COVID-19. Generated by immunoSEQ multiplex PCR, the TCRdb table keeps only in-frame clones and is missing some. Counted here are fewer than 110,000 clones, 91% occurring once; the ten biggest clones make up around a sixth. Sequencing input: peripheral blood. These receptor sequences come from a man aged 50 or older with acute or convalescent COVID-19.

The chain combines TRBV7-9 with TRBJ1-1, with D perhaps TRBD1 (6 bases). CDR1 and CDR2 (germline): SEHNR, FQNEAQ (reference sequence). The V end was cut by 5 bases, the J end by 0 bases, with 16 bases between. This CDR3 comprises 16 residues. The CDR3 loop is CASSPGTGYLNTEAFF. The CDR3 DNA is TGTGCCAGCAGCCCAGGAACAGGGTATTTGAACACTGAAGCTTTCTTT.

This chain uses TRBV5-1 with TRBJ2-1, with TRBD1 as a possible D gene (5 bases). Germline V gives CDR1 SGHRS, CDR2 YFSETQ. V gave up 1 base and J gave up 5 bases, with 13 bases separating them. The CDR3 loop spans 15 amino acids. CDR3 loop: CASSLLVGENNEQFF. Written as DNA, the CDR3 is TGCGCCAGCAGCTTGTTAGTAGGGGAAAACAATGAGCAGTTCTTC.

The J gene is TRBJ2-2, the V gene TRBV27; 7 bases map to TRBD1. The CDR3 contains 15 residues. V shed 5 bases, J shed 10 bases, and the junction held 13 bases outside the gene matches. Germline values: CDR1 MNHEY, CDR2 SMNVEV (reference sequence). This chain's CDR3 is CASSTLKTGKEELFF. CDR3 in DNA: TGTGCCAGCAGTACCCTAAAGACAGGGAAGGAGGAGCTGTTTTTT.

The chain joins TRBV19 to TRBJ2-5; TRBD1 aligns across 8 bases. Germline CDR1 and CDR2: LNHDA and SQIVND (reference sequence). The CDR3 is made up of 12 amino acids. The ends lost 6 bases at V and 6 bases at J; junction bases unmatched: 3. The CDR3 loop reads CASRDRVQTQYF. The CDR3 DNA reads as TGTGCCAGTAGGGACAGGGTTCAGACCCAGTACTTC.

The V and J genes are TRBV28 and TRBJ1-3, with a tentative D call TRBD1 (6 bases). The CDR3 is made up of 14 amino acids. Trimming stripped 7 bases from V and 0 bases from J, with 10 bases between. Germline values: CDR1 MDHEN, CDR2 SYDVKM. The CDR3 loop is CASTPQGSGNTIYF. The CDR3, as DNA: TGTGCCAGCACCCCACAGGGCTCTGGAAACACCATATATTTT.

The V and J genes are TRBV28 and TRBJ2-3; 8 bases are shared with TRBD2. The J segment lost 0 bases and the V segment lost 1 base, leaving 3 bases of the junction unmatched. Germline V gene sequence: CDR1 MDHEN, CDR2 SYDVKM. CDR3 length: 16 amino acids. This CDR3 is CASSLFTSGSTDTQYF. DNA of the CDR3: TGTGCCAGCAGTTTATTCACTAGCGGAAGCACAGATACGCAGTATTTT.

This chain connects TRBV30 to TRBJ1-1; possibly TRBD1 for D (5 bases). From germline, CDR1 is GTSNPN and CDR2 SVGIG (reference sequence). Trimming left V 3 bases short and J 3 bases short, with 14 bases between. The CDR3 contains 14 residues. CDR3 DNA sequence: TGTGCCTGGAGCCCTCGGGGCGGGGACACTGAAGCTTTCTTT. It is translated as CAWSPRGGDTEAFF.

This clone appeared once. J is TRBJ1-2 and V is TRBV29-1; 7 bases line up with TRBD1. CDR1 is SQVTM, CDR2 ANQGSEA, per germline. V was pared by 8 bases and J by 3 bases, with 3 bases of the junction left unmatched. The CDR3 consists of 11 residues. The CDR3 DNA is TGCAGCTCCGGACAGGACTATGGCTACACCTTC. Its protein product is CSSGQDYGYTF. Complete variable domain (other parts from reference TRBV29-1 and TRBJ1-2): SAVISQKPSRDICQRGTSLTIQCQVDSQVTMMFWYRQQPGQSLTLIATANQGSEATYESGFVIDKFPISRPNLTFSTLTVSNMSPEDSSIYLCSSGQDYGYTFGSGTRLTVV.

V gene TRBV18 combines with J gene TRBJ2-7; tentative D call: TRBD2 (5 bases). Germline V CDR1 and CDR2: KGHSH, LQKENI. The CDR3 totals 14 residues. Trimming stripped 1 base from V and 6 bases from J, with 13 bases between. The CDR3 is CASSPQGSGIEQYF. Here the CDR3 DNA reads TGTGCCAGCTCACCACAGGGATCGGGGATCGAGCAGTACTTC.

This rearrangement joins TRBV18 to TRBJ2-1; TRBD2 matches 13 bases. CDR1 KGHSH and CDR2 LQKENI come from the germline V gene. The CDR3 loop spans 16 amino acids. The J segment lost 6 bases and the V segment lost 3 bases, leaving 5 bases of the junction unmatched. CDR3 bases: TGTGCCAGCTCACCCCGGACTAGCGGGGGTATCAATGAGCAGTTCTTC. It is translated as CASSPRTSGGINEQFF.

As DNA, the CDR3 is TGTGCCAGCAGCTTAGACGGTAGCGGGGCTAATGAGCAGTTCTTC. It yields the protein CASSLDGSGANEQFF. The J gene is TRBJ2-1, the V gene TRBV7-8; 8 nucleotides line up with TRBD2. The CDR3 contains 15 residues. Germline V CDR1 and CDR2: SGHVS, FQNEAQ. With V trimmed by 1 base and J by 7 bases, 6 bases remained unmatched.

The J gene is TRBJ2-1, the V gene TRBV24-1; 12 nucleotides match TRBD2. V shed 4 bases, J shed 2 bases, and the junction held 2 bases outside the gene matches. The germline CDR1 and CDR2 sequences are KGHDR and SFDVKD. The CDR3 consists of 16 residues. This chain's CDR3 is CATSDPSGGAYNEQFF. CDR3 DNA sequence: TGTGCCACCAGTGACCCTAGCGGGGGGGCCTACAATGAGCAGTTCTTC.

The J gene is TRBJ2-2, the V gene TRBV7-8, with TRBD2 matching over 7 bases. In germline, CDR1 is SGHVS, CDR2 FQNEAQ. The CDR3 has 16 amino acids. V trimming: 4 bases; J trimming: 6 bases; junction bases outside the gene matches: 11. The CDR3, as DNA: TGTGCCAGCAGCTCCCGGCAAGCGGGGTACTCCGGGGAGCTGTTTTTT. It specifies CASSSRQAGYSGELFF. Full variable domain (rest looked up from reference TRBV7-8 and TRBJ2-2): GAGVSQSPRYKVAKRGQDVALRCDPISGHVSLFWYQQALGQGPEFLTYFQNEAQLDKSGLPSDRFFAERPEGSVSTLKIQRTQQEDSAVYLCASSSRQAGYSGELFFGEGSRLTVL.

This chain uses TRBV11-3 with TRBJ2-3, with 7 nucleotides matching TRBD1. The germline V gene encodes CDR1 SGHNT and CDR2 YENEEA. V dropped 6 bases and J dropped 6; count of bases not matched to a gene: 12. This CDR3 has 15 amino acids. CDR3 in DNA: TGTGCCAGCAGTTTTCTTCGACTGACAGGGGATACGCAGTATTTT. This encodes CASSFLRLTGDTQYF.

J is TRBJ2-5 and V is TRBV5-4; 9 bases are a match to TRBD2. The CDR3 spans 16 residues. Germline V CDR1 and CDR2: SGHNT, YYREEE (reference sequence). V lost 2 bases and J lost 4; bases outside the gene matches: 9. As DNA, the CDR3 is TGTGCCAGCAGCTTCGCGGGGGGGCCACCCCGAGAGACCCAGTACTTC. This translates into CASSFAGGPPRETQYF.

This clone was recorded only once. This chain joins TRBV6-2 or TRBV6-3 and TRBJ2-7; the D gene is possibly TRBD1 (6 bases). The CDR3 has 15 residues. Germline-derived CDR1 and CDR2 are MNHEY and SVGEGT. Trimming removed 0 bases from V and 0 bases from J, with 9 bases in between. The CDR3 here is CASSYSGQNSYEQYF. The CDR3 coding sequence is TGTGCCAGCAGTTACTCCGGACAGAACTCCTACGAGCAGTACTTC.

J is TRBJ1-2 and V is TRBV28, with unresolved D. Germline CDR1 is MDHEN and CDR2 is SYDVKM. V dropped 7 bases and J dropped 4 bases, with 13 bases sitting between them. The CDR3 is made up of 13 amino acids. CDR3 sequence (DNA): TGTGCCAGCAAGAGAGGCGAAATCTATGGCTACACCTTC. Its translation: CASKRGEIYGYTF.

V is TRBV27 and J is TRBJ2-2; 13 bases agree with TRBD2. With 0 bases clipped from V and 5 bases from J, the junction kept 3 bases outside the gene matches. The V gene's germline CDR1 is MNHEY and CDR2 SMNVEV (reference sequence). The CDR3 totals 17 residues. As DNA, the CDR3 is TGTGCCAGCAGTTTATCATGGACTAGCGGGGGTACCGGGGAGCTGTTTTTT. Its translation is CASSLSWTSGGTGELFF.

CDR3 in DNA: TGTGCCAGCAGCTTGAGTCCGACAGAAGCTTTCTTT. Translated, it gives CASSLSPTEAFF. This chain connects TRBV5-4 to TRBJ1-1; D is uncertain. Trimming removed 1 base from V and 8 bases from J, with 9 bases in between. The CDR3 length is 12 residues. The germline V gene encodes CDR1 SGHNT and CDR2 YYREEE (reference sequence).